This is a list of T cell receptor beta chains from one sample in a study of OX40 agonist ivuxolimab in advanced cancers. Produced via immunoSEQ multiplex PCR; TCRdb's table is partial and in-frame only. Of some 70,000 clones listed, about four fifths were seen once; the top ten hold roughly 1.2%. The material was CD4+ or CD8+ T cells sorted from blood, obtained in a trial of the OX40 agonist ivuxolimab. These receptors came from an adult with an advanced solid tumor such as melanoma, head and neck, liver or kidney cancer. The CDR3 runs from the conserved cysteine through the conserved F or W. The order of the fields is J gene, CDR3 length, V gene, clone size, D gene, CDR3 protein, CDR3 DNA. D genes are given only for firm matches. Size is omitted from some rows. Given values are once, few, many or a class for expanded clones.

TRBJ1-1 | 14 | TRBV28 | NA | NA | CASSPPGVNTEAFF | TGTGCCAGCAGTCCCCCAGGCGTGAACACTGAAGCTTTCTTT
TRBJ1-5 | 15 | TRBV30 | NA | NA | CAWSNGAGGNQPQHF | TGTGCCTGGAGTAACGGGGCGGGGGGCAATCAGCCCCAGCATTTT
TRBJ1-1 | 23 | TRBV30 | NA | NA | CAWRPSDRGTLKLSPWGDTEAFF | TGTGCCTGGAGGCCCTCGGACAGAGGAACACTGAAGCTTTCTCCTTGGGGGGACACTGAAGCTTTCTTT
TRBJ1-5 | 15 | TRBV15 | NA | NA | CATSWGPDSNQPQHF | TGTGCCACCAGTTGGGGTCCCGATAGCAATCAGCCCCAGCATTTT
TRBJ1-1 | 16 | TRBV9 | once | NA | CASSASVSQMNTEAFF | TGTGCCAGCAGCGCCTCAGTAAGTCAGATGAACACTGAAGCTTTCTTT
TRBJ1-5 | 15 | TRBV6-6 | NA | TRBD1 | CASRNTGASNQPQHF | TGTGCCAGCAGGAATACAGGGGCTAGCAATCAGCCCCAGCATTTT
TRBJ2-3 | 15 | TRBV6-1 | NA | TRBD1 | CASREGQVGMDTQYF | TGTGCCAGCAGGGAGGGACAGGTGGGGATGGATACGCAGTATTTT
TRBJ1-1 | 13 | TRBV9 | NA | NA | CASSVRGNTEAFF | TGTGCCAGCAGCGTACGGGGCAACACTGAAGCTTTCTTT
TRBJ1-2 | 15 | TRBV19 | NA | TRBD1 | CASSTGTGSIYGYTF | TGTGCCAGTAGTACTGGGACAGGTTCAATCTATGGCTACACCTTC
TRBJ1-3 | 11 | TRBV28 | once | NA | CASSFQGGIYF | TGTGCCAGCAGTTTTCAAGGGGGTATATATTTT
TRBJ2-1 | 14 | TRBV5-6 | NA | TRBD2 | CASSLYLAGGEQFF | TGTGCCAGCAGCTTGTACCTAGCGGGGGGAGAGCAGTTCTTC